This TCR beta chain comes out of a study of CD8 T cells in ankylosing spondylitis (dated by TCRdb to 2016 to 2017). Background for the entire study: The study set out to find disease-linked TCR variants by profiling T cell receptor beta repertoires in ankylosing spondylitis patients and healthy donors. In total, the full study cohort was made up of 100 to 140 healthy donors and 25 to 30 ankylosing spondylitis patients. Peripheral blood was sampled, and synovial fluid was also collected from ankylosing spondylitis patients. Results the study describes overall, beyond this receptor: Blood from ankylosing spondylitis patients appeared to be characterized by a TCR beta motif made up of several highly homologous amino acid variants. Some of the motif variants had been reported before in the synovial fluid and blood of reactive arthritis patients, a finding that suggests common disease-initiation mechanisms. The disease-linked clones were reported to be significantly enriched in matched synovial fluid samples from ankylosing spondylitis patients. The disease-linked clones had a CD8+ phenotype and were found at relatively low frequencies in peripheral blood.

Reads for this sample came from an Illumina HiSeq 2500. TCR beta libraries were prepared by quantitative 5'-RACE with molecular barcodes. From the authors' description of their analysis: A new computational method, built on a probabilistic model of VDJ rearrangement, was used to identify disease-linked TCR variants. The raw public reads went through TCRdb reprocessing: fastp at Q25, MiXCR clone calling, in-frame beta chains kept. Each record represents a unique CDR3 protein, reported with the most common genes and DNA among its rows. The V and J calls and clone size are TCRdb's, not the authors'. In this sample the table shows about 540,000 distinct CDR3 sequences, about an eighth of which occur a single time. The biggest ten clones account for about 6.8% of the sample. Inclusive of the bounding cysteine and phenylalanine, the CDR3 is 15 residues long. Just the 45-base CDR3 DNA is kept, in frame starting at base 1. From the germline V gene (reference sequence), CDR1 is LGHDT and CDR2 is YNNKEL. Trimming takes 3 bases from V and 0 bases from J, and the germline ends sit 6 bases apart.

This clonotype was counted ten times or more. Its antigen is not yet known. Qualities for individual bases were not recorded, and no much larger clone is one base off. The chain is made from TRBV3-1 and TRBJ2-6; the D gene is perhaps TRBD1, from 5 matching bases. The TCR sequence derives from a male donor with ankylosing spondylitis. The material sequenced was blood, either unsorted or a sorted T cell fraction (not recorded which). CDR3 reads: CASSQGPSGANVLTF. The DNA sequence is given as TGTGCCAGCAGCCAGGGGCCCTCTGGGGCCAACGTCCTGACTTTC.